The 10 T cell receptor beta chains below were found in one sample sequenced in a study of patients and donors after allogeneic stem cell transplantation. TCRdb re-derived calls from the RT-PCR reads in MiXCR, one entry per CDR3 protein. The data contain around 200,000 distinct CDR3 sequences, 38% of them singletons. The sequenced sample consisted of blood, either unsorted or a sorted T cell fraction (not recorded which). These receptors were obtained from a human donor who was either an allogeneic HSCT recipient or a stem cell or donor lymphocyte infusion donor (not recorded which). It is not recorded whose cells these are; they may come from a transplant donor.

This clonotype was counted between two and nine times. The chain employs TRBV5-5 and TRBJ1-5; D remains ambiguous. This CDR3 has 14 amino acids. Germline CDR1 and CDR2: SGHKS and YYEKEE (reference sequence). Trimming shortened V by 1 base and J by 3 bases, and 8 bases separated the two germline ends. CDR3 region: CASSLQASNQPQHF. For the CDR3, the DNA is TGTGCCAGCAGCTTGCAGGCCTCCAATCAGCCCCAGCATTTT. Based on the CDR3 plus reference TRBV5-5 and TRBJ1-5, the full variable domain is DAGVTQSPTHLIKTRGQQVTLRCSPISGHKSVSWYQQVLGQGPQFIFQYYEKEERGRGNFPDRFSARQFPNYSSELNVNALLLGDSALYLCASSLQASNQPQHFGDGTRLSIL.

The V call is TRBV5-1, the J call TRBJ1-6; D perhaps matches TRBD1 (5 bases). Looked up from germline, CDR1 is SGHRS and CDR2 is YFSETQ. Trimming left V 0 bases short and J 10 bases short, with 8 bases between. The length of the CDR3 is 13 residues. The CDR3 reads CASSLGGSSPLHF. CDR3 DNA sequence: TGCGCCAGCAGCTTGGGGGGGAGCTCACCCCTCCACTTT.

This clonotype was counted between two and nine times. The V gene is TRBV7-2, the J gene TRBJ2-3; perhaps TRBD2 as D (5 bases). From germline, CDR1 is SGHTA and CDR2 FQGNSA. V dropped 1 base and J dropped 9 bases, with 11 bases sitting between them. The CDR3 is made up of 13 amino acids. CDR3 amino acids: CASSLGTDNTQYF. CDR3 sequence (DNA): TGTGCCAGCAGCTTAGGGACTGATAACACGCAGTATTTT.

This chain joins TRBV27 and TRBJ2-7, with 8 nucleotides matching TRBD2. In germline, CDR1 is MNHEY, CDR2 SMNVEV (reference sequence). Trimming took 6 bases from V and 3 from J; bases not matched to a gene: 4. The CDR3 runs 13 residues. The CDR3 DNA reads TGTGCCAGCAGGGCGGGGGGAGTCTACGAGCAGTACTTC. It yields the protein CASRAGGVYEQYF.

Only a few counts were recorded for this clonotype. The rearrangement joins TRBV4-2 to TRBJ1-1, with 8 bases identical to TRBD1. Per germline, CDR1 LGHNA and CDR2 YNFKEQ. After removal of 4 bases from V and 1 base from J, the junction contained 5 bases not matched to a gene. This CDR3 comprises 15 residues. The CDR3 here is CASSRPGTGNTEAFF. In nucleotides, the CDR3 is TGTGCCAGCAGCCGCCCCGGGACAGGGAACACTGAAGCTTTCTTT.

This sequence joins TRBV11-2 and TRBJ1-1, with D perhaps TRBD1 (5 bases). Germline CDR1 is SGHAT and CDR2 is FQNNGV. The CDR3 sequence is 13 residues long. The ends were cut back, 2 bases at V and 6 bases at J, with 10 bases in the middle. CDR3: CASSLIGGPEAFF. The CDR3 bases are TGTGCCAGCAGCTTAATCGGGGGACCTGAAGCTTTCTTT. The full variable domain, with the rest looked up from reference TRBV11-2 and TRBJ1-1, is EAGVAQSPRYKIIEKRQSVAFWCNPISGHATLYWYQQILGQGPKLLIQFQNNGVVDDSQLPKDRFSAERLKGVDSTLKIQPAKLEDSAVYLCASSLIGGPEAFFGQGTRLTVV.

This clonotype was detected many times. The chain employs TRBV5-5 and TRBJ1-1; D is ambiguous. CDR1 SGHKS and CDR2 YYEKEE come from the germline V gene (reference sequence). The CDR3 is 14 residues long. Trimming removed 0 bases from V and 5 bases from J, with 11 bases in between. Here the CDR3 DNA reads TGTGCCAGCAGCTTGGTGTTGGGAGGGACTGAAGCTTTCTTT. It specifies CASSLVLGGTEAFF.

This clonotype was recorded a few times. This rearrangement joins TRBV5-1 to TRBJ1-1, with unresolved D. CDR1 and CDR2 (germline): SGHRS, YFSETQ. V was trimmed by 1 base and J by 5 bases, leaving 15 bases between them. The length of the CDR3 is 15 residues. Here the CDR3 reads CASSLNTGSDTEAFF. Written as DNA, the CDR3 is TGCGCCAGCAGCTTGAATACGGGCTCGGATACTGAAGCTTTCTTT.

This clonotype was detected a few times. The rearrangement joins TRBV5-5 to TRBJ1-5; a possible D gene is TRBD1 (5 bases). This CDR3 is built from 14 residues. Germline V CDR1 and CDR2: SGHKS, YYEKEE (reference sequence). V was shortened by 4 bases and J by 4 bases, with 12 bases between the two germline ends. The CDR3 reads CASSPGTLNQPQHF. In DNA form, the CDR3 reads TGTGCCAGCAGCCCTGGGACTTTGAATCAGCCCCAGCATTTT.

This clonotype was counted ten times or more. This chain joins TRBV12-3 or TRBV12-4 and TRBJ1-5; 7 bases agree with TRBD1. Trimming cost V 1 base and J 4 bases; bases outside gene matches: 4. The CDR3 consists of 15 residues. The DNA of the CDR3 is TGTGCCAGCAGTTTAGTGGCAGGGGGAAATCAGCCCCAGCATTTT. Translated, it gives CASSLVAGGNQPQHF.